This record looks at one T cell receptor (beta chain) sequence and its context. No antigen is known for it. The CDR3 loop spans 16 amino acids. The junction had 4 bases not matched to a gene; V was cut back by 4 bases and J by 0 bases. Germline V gene data show CDR1 as SEHNR and CDR2 as FQNEAQ (reference sequence). This specimen belongs to a study of T cell responses to AZD1222 COVID-19 vaccine. TCRdb keeps only in-frame clones here, not all; method: immunoSEQ multiplex PCR. The sample has about 120,000 clones, around 85% seen once. Study results and caveats: At 160-218 and 743-854, vaccine-associated CD4 TCRs were dominant, and they spanned spike. Nearly half of spike-specific TCRs reportedly target unmutated variant regions.

The receptor was derived from an adult in good health. The source was peripheral blood, collected on day 0 of MenACWY control vaccination. The rearrangement joins TRBV7-9 to TRBJ1-4; 8 bases fit TRBD1. The CDR3 coding sequence is TGTGCCAGCAGCTCAGGACAGGGCGCAACTAATGAAAAACTGTTTTTT. Translated: CASSSGQGATNEKLFF.